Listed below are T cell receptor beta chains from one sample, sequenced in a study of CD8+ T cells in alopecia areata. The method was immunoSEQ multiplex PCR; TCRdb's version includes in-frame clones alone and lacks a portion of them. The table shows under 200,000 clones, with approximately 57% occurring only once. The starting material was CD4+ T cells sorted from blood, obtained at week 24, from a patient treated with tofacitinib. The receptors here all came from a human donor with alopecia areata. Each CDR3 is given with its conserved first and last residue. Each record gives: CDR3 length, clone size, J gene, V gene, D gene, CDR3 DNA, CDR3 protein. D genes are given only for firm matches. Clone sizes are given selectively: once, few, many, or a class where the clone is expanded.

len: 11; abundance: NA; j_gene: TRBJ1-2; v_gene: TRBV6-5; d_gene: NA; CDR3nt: TGTGCCAGCGGGACCTCCTATGGCTACACCTTC; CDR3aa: CASGTSYGYTF
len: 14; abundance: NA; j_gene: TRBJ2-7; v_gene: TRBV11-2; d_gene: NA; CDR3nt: TGTGCCAGCAGCTGGAATCAGCGGGCCTACGAGCAGTACTTC; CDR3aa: CASSWNQRAYEQYF
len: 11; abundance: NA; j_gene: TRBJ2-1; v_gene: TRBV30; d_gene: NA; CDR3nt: TGTGCCTGGGGGAGAAACAATGAGCAGTTCTTC; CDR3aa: CAWGRNNEQFF
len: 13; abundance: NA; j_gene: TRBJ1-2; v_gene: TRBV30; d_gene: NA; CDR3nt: TGTGCCTGGAGCGGTTCAGCCCCAAATGGCTACACCTTC; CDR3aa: CAWSGSAPNGYTF
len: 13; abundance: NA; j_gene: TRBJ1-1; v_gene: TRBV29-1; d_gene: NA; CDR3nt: TGCAGCTCACGAGGAGGCAGAAACACTGAAGCTTTCTTT; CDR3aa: CSSRGGRNTEAFF
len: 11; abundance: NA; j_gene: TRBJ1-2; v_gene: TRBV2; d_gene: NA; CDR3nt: TGTGCCAGCAGTGAGGGATATGGCTACACCTTC; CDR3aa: CASSEGYGYTF
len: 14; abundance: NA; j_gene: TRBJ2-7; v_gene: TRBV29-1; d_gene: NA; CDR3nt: TGCAGCGTCCAACGGCCAGGGGTCTCCTACGAGCAGTACTTC; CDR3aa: CSVQRPGVSYEQYF
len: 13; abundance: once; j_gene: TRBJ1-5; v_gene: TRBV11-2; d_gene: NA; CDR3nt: TGTGCCAGCAGCACCCACTCGAGTCAGCCCCAGCATTTT; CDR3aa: CASSTHSSQPQHF
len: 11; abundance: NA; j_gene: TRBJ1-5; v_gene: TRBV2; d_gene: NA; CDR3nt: TGTGCCAGCAGTGATACGAGCCCCCAGCATTTT; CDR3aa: CASSDTSPQHF
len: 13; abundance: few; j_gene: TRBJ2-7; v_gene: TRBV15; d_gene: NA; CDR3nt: TGTGCCTCCGGGGATGTCGCAGCGGGCGAGCAGTACTTC; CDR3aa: CASGDVAAGEQYF
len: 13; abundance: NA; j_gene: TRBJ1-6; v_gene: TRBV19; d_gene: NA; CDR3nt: TGTGCCACAGCCAGCTCCTATAATTCACCCCTCCACTTT; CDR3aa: CATASSYNSPLHF
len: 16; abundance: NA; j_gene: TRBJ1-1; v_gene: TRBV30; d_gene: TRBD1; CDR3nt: TGTGCCTGGAGTGTACCCAGGACAGGGGGTAGGACTGAAGCTTTCTTT; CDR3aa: CAWSVPRTGGRTEAFF
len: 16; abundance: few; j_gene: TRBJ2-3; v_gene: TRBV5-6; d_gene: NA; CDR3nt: TGTGCCAGCAGCCAAAGTGGGGGCCGAAGCACAGATACGCAGTATTTT; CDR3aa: CASSQSGGRSTDTQYF
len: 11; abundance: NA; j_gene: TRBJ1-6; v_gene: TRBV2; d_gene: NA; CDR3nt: TGTGCCAGCAGTCCCAGAACACCCCTCCACTTT; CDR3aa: CASSPRTPLHF
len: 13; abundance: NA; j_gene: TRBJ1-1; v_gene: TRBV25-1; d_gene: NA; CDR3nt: TGTGCCAGCAGTGAAGTCTGGGGCACTGAAGCTTTCTTT; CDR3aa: CASSEVWGTEAFF
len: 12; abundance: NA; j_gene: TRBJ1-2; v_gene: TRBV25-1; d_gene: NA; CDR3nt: TGTGCTCCCGGGGGCAGGGGAGATGGCTACACCTTC; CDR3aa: CAPGGRGDGYTF
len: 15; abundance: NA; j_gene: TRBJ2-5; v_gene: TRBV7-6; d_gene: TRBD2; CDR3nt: TGTGCCAGCAGCTCCACCGGGACTAGCCTTGAGACCCAGTACTTC; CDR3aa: CASSSTGTSLETQYF